The 12 T cell receptor beta chains below all came from one sample that was sequenced in a study of cytomegalovirus exposure and HLA in healthy donors. Primers included in the PCR were 60 Vbeta and 13 Jbeta primers. Here immunoSEQ multiplex PCR was the method, and the copy in TCRdb shows in-frame clones only, minus some. The sample includes 70,000 or so clones, 75% to 90% of them seen just once. The sequenced sample was PBMCs. The origin of the receptors is a woman between 25 and 40 years old in good health and CMV-seropositive.

V is TRBV2 and J is TRBJ2-3; no definite D call. Germline V CDR1 and CDR2: SNHLY, FYNNEI. Trimming left V 7 bases short and J 3 bases short, with 8 bases between. The CDR3 is 12 amino acids. The CDR3 spells CASTLATDTQYF. The CDR3 nucleotides read TGTGCCAGCACCTTAGCTACAGATACGCAGTATTTT.

The chain uses TRBV6-1 and TRBJ2-5; 7 nucleotides line up with TRBD1. The junction had 6 bases not matched to a gene; V was cut back by 6 bases and J by 5 bases. The CDR3 is 13 amino acids. Germline CDR1 is MNHNS and CDR2 is SASEGT. This CDR3 reads CASRQGVRETQYF. The CDR3 region has the DNA TGTGCCAGCAGGCAGGGGGTAAGGGAGACCCAGTACTTC.

The chain joins TRBV19 to TRBJ2-4; D might be TRBD2 (5 bases). The CDR3 runs to 14 residues. The germline gives CDR1 LNHDA, CDR2 SQIVND (reference sequence). Trimming took 6 bases from V and 9 from J, leaving 18 bases between them. CDR3 protein: CASSRRPGEGIQYF. CDR3 nucleotides: TGTGCCAGTAGCCGCCGACCCGGAGAGGGCATTCAGTACTTC.

J is TRBJ2-7 and V is TRBV19, with 7 bases aligning to TRBD1. V shed 4 bases, J shed 2 bases, and the junction held 5 bases outside the gene matches. Germline assignment: CDR1 LNHDA and CDR2 SQIVND (reference sequence). The CDR3 length is 14 residues. The CDR3: CASSRQGNPYEQYF. CDR3 sequence (DNA): TGTGCCAGTAGTAGACAGGGAAACCCCTACGAGCAGTACTTC.

This chain uses TRBV5-4 with TRBJ1-4; 7 bases map to TRBD1. V was clipped by 2 bases and J by 6 bases; unmatched bases: 10. Germline CDR1 and CDR2: SGHNT and YYREEE (reference sequence). The CDR3 loop spans 16 amino acids. CDR3 nucleotide sequence: TGTGCCAGCAGCTTATATGAACAGGGGATGGATGAAAAACTGTTTTTT. This encodes CASSLYEQGMDEKLFF.

The chain is built from TRBV19 and TRBJ2-7; TRBD2 matches 10 bases. Germline V CDR1 and CDR2: LNHDA, SQIVND (reference sequence). The CDR3 runs 14 residues. V lost 3 bases and J lost 2; bases outside the gene matches: 1. The CDR3 region has the DNA TGTGCCAGTAGTATTAGCGGGAGGACCTACGAGCAGTACTTC. Translation gives CASSISGRTYEQYF.

The chain has TRBV27 and TRBJ2-5; D remains unclear. The closer fit of TRBJ2-7 to the DNA end suggests the J call may be wrong. The CDR3 loop spans 13 amino acids. In germline, CDR1 is MNHEY, CDR2 SMNVEV (reference sequence). The CDR3, as DNA: TGTGCCAGCAGTTTAAAACCTCCCCGCGAGCAGTACTTC. Encoded protein: CASSLKPPREQYF.

The chain joins TRBV4-2 to TRBJ2-2; TRBD2 matches 7 bases. Germline-derived CDR1 and CDR2 are LGHNA and YNFKEQ. The CDR3 has 17 residues. Trimming removed 0 bases from V and 6 bases from J; junction bases left unmatched: 10. DNA for the CDR3: TGTGCCAGCAGCCAAGACCGGAGACTAGCTGACGCCGGGGAGCTGTTTTTT. Its protein is CASSQDRRLADAGELFF.

V and J are TRBV7-3 and TRBJ2-5; tentative D call: TRBD2 (6 bases). Trimming left V 6 bases short and J 9 bases short, with 17 bases between. This CDR3 contains 13 residues. CDR1 is SGHTA, CDR2 FQGTGA, per germline. The CDR3 spells CASSLGRGEAQYF. CDR3 bases: TGTGCCAGCAGTCTTGGCCGTGGGGAGGCCCAGTACTTC.

Only one count was recorded for this clone. The chain employs TRBV4-1 and TRBJ2-1; 7 nucleotides line up with TRBD2. CDR3 length equals 17 residues. J lost 6 bases, V lost 0 bases, and 11 bases had no gene match. Germline loops: CDR1 MGHRA, CDR2 YSYEKL. The CDR3 DNA reads TGCGCCAGCAGCCAAGATTTGGGGGGAGGGCCTTTCAATGAGCAGTTCTTC. Translation: CASSQDLGGGPFNEQFF.

This clone came up a few times. The V and J genes are TRBV30 and TRBJ2-3; 14 bases line up with TRBD2. This CDR3 region has 15 residues. V shed 2 bases and J 5 bases; nucleotides not matched to a gene: 3. Looked up from germline, CDR1 is GTSNPN and CDR2 is SVGIG (reference sequence). The CDR3 nucleotides are TGTGCCTGGAGTCGGGGACTAGCGGGAGTAGATACGCAGTATTTT. Protein: CAWSRGLAGVDTQYF.

The chain employs TRBV2 and TRBJ2-5, with 14 bases aligning to TRBD2. The CDR3 consists of 14 residues. Per germline, CDR1 SNHLY and CDR2 FYNNEI. V trimming: 7 bases; J trimming: 3 bases; junction bases outside the gene matches: 1. The CDR3 spells CASMGLAGEETQYF. In DNA form, the CDR3 reads TGTGCCAGCATGGGACTAGCGGGAGAAGAGACCCAGTACTTC.